This passage covers 29 T cell receptor beta chains from one sample sequenced in a study of cytomegalovirus exposure and HLA in healthy donors. The PCR made use of 60 Vbeta and 13 Jbeta primers. The protocol was immunoSEQ multiplex PCR, while the TCRdb copy is restricted to in-frame clones and leaves out a portion. The sample records about 120,000 clones, around three quarters being singletons. The material sequenced was PBMCs. The source of these receptors is a human donor in good health.

The V gene is TRBV6-5, the J gene TRBJ1-5, with D uncertain. The CDR3 is 14 residues long. The V end lost 5 bases, the J end lost 0 bases, and 8 bases lay between the germline ends. Germline CDR1 MNHEY, CDR2 SVGAGI. CDR3 loop: CASSSQDSNQPQHF. In nucleotides, the CDR3 is TGTGCCAGCAGTAGCCAAGATAGCAATCAGCCCCAGCATTTT.

The chain has TRBV6-5 and TRBJ2-6, with D possibly matching TRBD1 (6 bases). V was trimmed by 5 bases and J by 0 bases, leaving 8 bases between them. This CDR3 has 15 amino acids. CDR1 and CDR2 (germline): MNHEY, SVGAGI. CDR3 sequence: CASSADSSGANVLTF. Here the CDR3 DNA reads TGTGCCAGCAGTGCGGACAGCTCTGGGGCCAACGTCCTGACTTTC.

The chain is built from TRBV27 and TRBJ2-1; D may be TRBD2 (6 bases). This CDR3 comprises 13 residues. V was clipped by 4 bases and J by 8 bases, with 12 bases between them. Germline CDR1 and CDR2: MNHEY and SMNVEV (reference sequence). The CDR3 spells CASSSGEQYEQFF. Written as DNA, the CDR3 is TGTGCCAGCAGTTCGGGAGAGCAGTATGAGCAGTTCTTC.

Concerning this clone: At one boundary the junction diverges from the germline segment, which might be a read error. This chain links TRBV6-5 with TRBJ1-6; TRBD1 matches at 7 bases. Looked up from germline, CDR1 is MNHEY and CDR2 is SVGAGI. The CDR3 is 15 amino acids. This CDR3 reads CASSYKGQYSSPLHF. The CDR3, as DNA: TGTGCCAGCAGTTACAAGGGACAGTATAGTTCACCCCTCCACTTT.

This chain connects TRBV29-1 to TRBJ2-1; 13 bases match TRBD2. CDR3 length: 14 residues. Germline CDR1 SQVTM, CDR2 ANQGSEA. The ends lost 7 bases at V and 4 bases at J; junction bases unmatched: 4. The CDR3 is CSGGTSGAYNEQFF. CDR3 DNA sequence: TGCAGCGGTGGGACTAGCGGGGCGTACAATGAGCAGTTCTTC.

The chain joins TRBV4-2 to TRBJ2-3, with D unclear. This CDR3 is 12 amino acids long. Trimming stripped 0 bases from V and 5 bases from J, with 3 bases between. The germline V gene has CDR1 LGHNA and CDR2 YNFKEQ. The CDR3 region is CASSQDLDTQYF. The CDR3 DNA is TGTGCCAGCAGCCAAGACCTAGATACGCAGTATTTT.

The V gene is TRBV7-9, the J gene TRBJ2-3; D not certain. V was cut by 3 bases and J by 0 bases, with 13 bases left in between. Germline assignment: CDR1 SEHNR and CDR2 FQNEAQ (reference sequence). The CDR3 length is 16 residues. The CDR3 region has the DNA TGTGCCAGCAGCTTGGTTGCCTTAGTTAGCACAGATACGCAGTATTTT. Translation: CASSLVALVSTDTQYF.

The rearrangement uses TRBV4-2 and TRBJ2-5; 8 bases agree with TRBD1. CDR3 length: 16 amino acids. After removal of 8 bases from V and 1 base from J, the junction contained 12 bases not matched to a gene. Germline CDR1 reads LGHNA; CDR2 reads YNFKEQ. The CDR3 here is CASASGGRGIQETQYF. CDR3 DNA sequence: TGTGCCAGCGCCTCAGGGGGCAGGGGGATCCAAGAGACCCAGTACTTC.

This chain joins TRBV5-5 and TRBJ2-7, with TRBD2 matching over 11 bases. CDR1 is SGHKS and CDR2 is YYEKEE in the germline V gene (reference sequence). The CDR3 contains 15 residues. Trimming took 4 bases from V and 2 from J; bases not matched to a gene: 5. The CDR3 protein is CASSATSGTTYEQYF. CDR3 nucleotides: TGTGCCAGCAGCGCGACTAGCGGGACTACCTACGAGCAGTACTTC.

This clone was counted once. This rearrangement joins TRBV5-1 to TRBJ2-7; 8 nucleotides match TRBD1. The CDR3 sequence is 13 residues long. Trimming removed 4 bases from V and 2 bases from J; junction bases left unmatched: 2. CDR1 and CDR2 (germline): SGHRS, YFSETQ. The CDR3 protein is CASSMGQAYEQYF. Written as DNA, the CDR3 is TGCGCCAGCAGCATGGGACAGGCCTACGAGCAGTACTTC.

The chain has TRBV30 and TRBJ1-6; the match to TRBD1 covers 8 bases. CDR3 size: 15 residues. Germline CDR1 reads GTSNPN; CDR2 reads SVGIG (reference sequence). Unmatched junction bases numbered 8, after V lost 0 bases and J lost 10 bases. The CDR3 DNA reads TGTGCCTGGAGTGTACTGGACAGGGAAGACTCACCCCTCCACTTT. It specifies CAWSVLDREDSPLHF.

This chain joins TRBV28 and TRBJ1-4; TRBD1 might be the D (5 bases). The CDR3 has 16 residues. V lost 4 bases and J 5 bases, leaving 17 bases between the germline ends. CDR1 and CDR2 from the germline V gene are MDHEN and SYDVKM. CDR3 amino acids: CASSSLRQGVNEKLFF. Here the CDR3 DNA reads TGTGCCAGCAGTTCACTTCGCCAGGGCGTGAATGAAAAACTGTTTTTT.

The chain recombines TRBV6-5 with TRBJ1-4; TRBD1 matches at 11 bases. This CDR3 contains 15 residues. Per germline, CDR1 MNHEY and CDR2 SVGAGI. The V gene end was trimmed by 7 bases and the J gene end by 5 bases; junction bases not matched to a gene: 6. CDR3 in DNA: TGTGCCAGCAAGGATAGGGACAGGGGGAATGAAAAACTGTTTTTT. It encodes CASKDRDRGNEKLFF.

This clone was found a few times. This rearrangement joins TRBV9 to TRBJ1-4, with D possibly TRBD1 on 5 matching bases. This CDR3 comprises 15 residues. CDR1 is SGDLS and CDR2 is YYNGEE in the germline V gene. V was cut by 1 base and J by 1 base, with 8 bases left in between. Here the CDR3 reads CASSVQQVTNEKLFF. The CDR3 nucleotides are TGTGCCAGCAGCGTACAACAGGTAACTAATGAAAAACTGTTTTTT.

This clone was found a few times. This chain links TRBV6-6 with TRBJ1-3, with D unclear. Trimming cost V 3 bases and J 0 bases, with 9 bases left between them. This CDR3 comprises 15 residues. Germline V gene sequence: CDR1 MNHNY, CDR2 SVGAGI (reference sequence). CDR3 region: CASSYAVPSGNTIYF. CDR3 DNA sequence: TGTGCCAGCAGTTATGCGGTTCCCTCTGGAAACACCATATATTTT.

This clone occurred a few times. The J gene is TRBJ2-7, the V gene TRBV5-6; D perhaps matches TRBD2 (6 bases). CDR1 is SGHDT, CDR2 YYEEEE, per germline. CDR3 size: 12 residues. Trimming removed 5 bases at V and 3 bases at J, with 9 bases between. This CDR3 reads CASRRLGYEQYF. Written as DNA, the CDR3 is TGTGCCAGCAGGCGACTAGGCTACGAGCAGTACTTC.

V and J are TRBV10-3 and TRBJ2-7; D remains ambiguous. Trimming took 7 bases from V and 0 from J, leaving 13 bases between them. The CDR3 is made up of 14 amino acids. Germline CDR1 reads ENHRY; CDR2 reads SYGVKD. As DNA, the CDR3 is TGTGCCATCAAGGCGGTGGCCCTCTCCTACGAGCAGTACTTC. Protein: CAIKAVALSYEQYF.

This clone has only a few counts. The rearrangement joins TRBV7-9 to TRBJ2-3; TRBD1 aligns across 7 bases. Trimming cost V 3 bases and J 4 bases; bases outside gene matches: 10. Germline V CDR1 and CDR2: SEHNR, FQNEAQ (reference sequence). This CDR3 has 16 amino acids. The CDR3 DNA reads as TGTGCCAGCAGCTTCCGAACGACAGGGCGGGCAGATACGCAGTATTTT. This codes for CASSFRTTGRADTQYF.

The chain has TRBV7-9 and TRBJ2-7; D is perhaps TRBD1 (5 bases). CDR3 size: 16 residues. CDR1 and CDR2 from the germline V gene are SEHNR and FQNEAQ (reference sequence). The germline V and J ends were trimmed by 5 bases and 2 bases, with 19 bases remaining between them. This CDR3 is CASSAGRDLFPYEQYF. The DNA for the CDR3 is TGTGCCAGCAGCGCCGGCAGGGATCTCTTCCCCTACGAGCAGTACTTC.

This rearrangement joins TRBV9 to TRBJ1-2; D gene uncertain. Germline V gene lookup returns CDR1 SGDLS and CDR2 YYNGEE. The CDR3 has 13 amino acids. Trimming removed 3 bases at V and 8 bases at J, with 14 bases between. The CDR3 DNA sequence: TGTGCCAGCAGCGCCACCAGAGGGTACGGCTACACCTTC. This codes for CASSATRGYGYTF.

This chain uses TRBV6-4 with TRBJ1-1; possibly TRBD1 for D (5 bases). The CDR3 covers 13 residues. Germline assignment: CDR1 MRHNA and CDR2 SNTAGT. V shed 4 bases and J shed 0 bases, with 6 bases lying between them. CDR3 loop: CASSVQVNTEAFF. The CDR3 DNA follows: TGTGCCAGCAGTGTACAGGTGAACACTGAAGCTTTCTTT.

The rearrangement uses TRBV4-1 and TRBJ2-1, with 16 bases aligning to TRBD2. CDR1 MGHRA and CDR2 YSYEKL come from the germline V gene. There are 16 residues in the CDR3. V lost 3 bases to trimming and J lost 8 bases; unmatched junction nucleotides: 4. The CDR3 loop is CASSQGLAGGPYEQFF. The CDR3 nucleotides are TGCGCCAGCAGCCAGGGACTAGCGGGAGGGCCCTATGAGCAGTTCTTC.

A few counts support this clone. The chain recombines TRBV7-8 with TRBJ1-2, with D possibly matching TRBD1 (5 bases). In germline, CDR1 is SGHVS, CDR2 FQNEAQ. V was clipped by 4 bases and J by 7 bases, with 10 bases between them. This CDR3 has 12 amino acids. The CDR3 DNA reads as TGTGCCAGCAGCTCCGGGGGGGGTGGCTACACCTTC. Translation: CASSSGGGGYTF.

The chain couples TRBV7-2 to TRBJ2-2; 13 bases align to TRBD2. Germline V gene sequence: CDR1 SGHTA, CDR2 FQGNSA. V shed 4 bases, J shed 6 bases, and the junction held 5 bases outside the gene matches. CDR3 length: 16 residues. CDR3 coding DNA: TGTGCCAGCAGCTGGACTAGCGGGGGTTCCGCCGGGGAGCTGTTTTTT. It encodes CASSWTSGGSAGELFF.

The V gene is TRBV14, the J gene TRBJ2-7, with D possibly being TRBD1 (6 bases). The germline V gene has CDR1 SGHDN and CDR2 FVKESK. V dropped 1 base and J dropped 4 bases, with 11 bases sitting between them. The CDR3 totals 14 residues. CDR3: CASSQVTGPYEQYF. CDR3 DNA: TGTGCCAGCAGCCAAGTCACAGGGCCGTACGAGCAGTACTTC.

This sequence joins TRBV6-5 and TRBJ2-7, with 8 positions matching TRBD1. The CDR3 has 15 residues. J gave up 3 bases and V 6 bases, and 10 bases lay outside the gene matches. Germline V gene sequence: CDR1 MNHEY, CDR2 SVGAGI. The CDR3, as DNA: TGTGCCAGCAGCCGCACCGGACAGGGCGTCTACGAGCAGTACTTC. Translation: CASSRTGQGVYEQYF.

The chain carries TRBV19 and TRBJ2-7; TRBD1 matches at 12 bases. Per germline, CDR1 LNHDA and CDR2 SQIVND (reference sequence). The junction had 6 bases not matched to a gene; V was cut back by 3 bases and J by 6 bases. There are 15 residues in the CDR3. The CDR3 reads CASSIVGTGGAEQYF. In nucleotides, the CDR3 is TGTGCCAGTAGTATTGTGGGGACAGGGGGCGCCGAGCAGTACTTC.

The chain links TRBV5-4 to TRBJ1-4; 8 nucleotides match TRBD1. This CDR3 contains 18 residues. The V gene's germline CDR1 is SGHNT and CDR2 YYREEE (reference sequence). V dropped 4 bases and J dropped 0; count of bases not matched to a gene: 11. This CDR3 reads CASSGGQGWAPTNEKLFF. CDR3 bases: TGTGCCAGCAGCGGCGGACAGGGATGGGCCCCAACTAATGAAAAACTGTTTTTT.

The genes are TRBV15 and TRBJ2-1, with TRBD1 matching over 7 bases. V was clipped by 1 base and J by 8 bases; unmatched bases: 8. The CDR3 loop spans 15 amino acids. The germline V gene has CDR1 LNHNV and CDR2 YYDKDF (reference sequence). In DNA form, the CDR3 reads TGTGCCACCAGCAGAGCCATCCCAGGGGGAGATGAGCAGTTCTTC. This sequence encodes CATSRAIPGGDEQFF.